This T cell receptor beta chain was obtained from a study of T cell responses to AZD1222 COVID-19 vaccine (dated by TCRdb to about 2021). In terms of the full investigation: A total of under 250 trial participants underwent TCR sequencing, of whom 207 had received two doses of AZD1222 and approximately 26 had received two doses of the MenACWY control vaccine. Trial participants were enrolled by age into 18-55, 56-69 and 70-plus year subgroups, with roughly 160, 29 and 62 TCR-sequenced participants respectively. Findings and caveats that apply to the study as a whole: Because no samples from the day 14 peak response were available, repertoires could be characterized only after the peak T cell response. The whole spike protein was spanned by vaccine-associated CD4 TCRs, and dominant responses were seen in regions 160-218 and 743-854. After two AZD1222 doses, both the breadth and the depth of spike-specific TCRs were significantly higher than at day 0 and than in MenACWY recipients. The 56-69-year group was small, and its depth increase did not reach significance, likely because of low power. Nearly half of unique spike-specific TCRs reportedly recognized epitopes outside regions mutated in the B.1.351 and B.1.1.7 variants. Conclusions about previously exposed vaccinees were limited because only 5 or 6 AZD1222 recipients were SARS-CoV-2 seropositive at baseline. Participants were mostly white British, with more females than males. The authors suggested clonal diversity may have been underestimated.

For CDR1 and CDR2, the germline V gene lists SGHVS and FNYEAQ. Its CDR3 holds 15 amino acids, cysteine through phenylalanine. The retained sequence is limited to the CDR3, 45 bases, with the frame set at the first base. Deletion took 2 bases off V and 6 bases off J, with a span of 13 bases between the germline ends. A remark on this clone: Its antigen remains unidentified. No base quality information exists; no much larger clone differs at one position.

What the time point label conveys for this sample: about 28 days (+/-7) after the second vaccine dose. AZD1222 recipients whose second dose came at about 4 weeks and those whose second dose came at about 12 weeks were combined into one group, since spike-specific TCR depth and breadth did not differ between the two schedules. The vaccinee samples were drawn from two UK trials, COV001 and COV002, one of which was a single-blind randomized controlled phase 2/3 trial testing AZD1222 (ChAdOx1 nCoV-19) in healthy adults. Trial participant PBMC samples were collected at day 0 and day 28 after the second dose for TCRbeta chain sequencing. The CDR3 regions of human TCRbeta chains were analyzed by immunosequencing. In the source study's methods: TCRs in the repertoires were matched against a reference library of SARS-CoV-2-specific TCRs that had been generated with the MIRA antigen-specificity platform. Breadth was defined as the fraction of unique TCRs that were SARS-CoV-2-associated. Depth was defined as the fraction of total T cells that were SARS-CoV-2-associated. Using the MIRA data, each spike-specific TCR was mapped to the spike region that the TCR reacts to and placed in a CD4 or CD8 class. Log10-transformed breadth and depth values were compared by one-way ANOVA with Sidak's multiple comparisons tests. The immuneACCESS repertoire file appears here via TCRdb, limited to in-frame rearrangements. These files lack a portion of the clones; in checked studies, under half of the deficit traces to unresolved V genes, and the cause of the others is not known. V, J and clone size reflect that table, while D and trimming were determined from the DNA. The sample table holds 95,000 to 150,000 clones, of which 85% to 95% were seen once. The top ten constitute 4% to 6% of the sample.

The chain couples TRBV7-6 to TRBJ1-4; TRBD1 is possibly the D segment (5 matching bases). This TCR came from an adult who received the AZD1222 COVID-19 vaccine. The specimen comprised peripheral blood, sampled 28 days after the second AZD1222 dose. At the DNA level, the sequence is TGTGCCAGCAGCTTAAGGCCAGGGTGGGATGAAAAACTGTTTTTT. The resulting protein is CASSLRPGWDEKLFF.